Below are 27 T cell receptor beta chains sequenced from a single sample in a study of T cell repertoires in cytomegalovirus infection. TCRdb analysed the reads with MiXCR anew, one entry per CDR3 protein. This table holds 830,000 or so distinct CDR3 sequences, 30% to 35% found once. What these receptors recognize is not known. Sequencing used cultured CD8+ T cells from PBMCs, obtained from culture after CMV antigen stimulation. Every receptor here comes from a human donor in good health (CMV status not recorded). Some clones in this sample may be carry-over from other donors' samples.

In regard to this clonotype: This could be a read error, since a much larger clone is one nucleotide away. The chain employs TRBV7-2 and TRBJ2-5; D not certain. Germline V CDR1 and CDR2: SGHTA, FQGNSA. The CDR3 runs to 15 residues. CDR3 region: CASSYGFGNQETQHF. The CDR3 nucleotides read TGTGCCAGCAGCTATGGGTTCGGCAACCAAGAGACCCAGCACTTC. The whole variable domain, filled in from reference TRBV7-2 and TRBJ2-5, reads GAGVSQSPSNKVTEKGKDVELRCDPISGHTALYWYRQSLGQGLEFLIYFQGNSAPDKSGLPSDRFSAERTGGSVSTLTIQRTQQEDSAVYLCASSYGFGNQETQHFGPGTRLLVL.

This clonotype was picked up a small number of times. V gene TRBV7-9 combines with J gene TRBJ1-2; D perhaps matches TRBD1 (5 bases). The V gene lost 4 bases and the J gene lost 3 bases, with 9 bases spanning the gap. Germline lookup yields CDR1 SEHNR and CDR2 FQNEAQ (reference sequence). The CDR3 has 13 residues. The CDR3, as DNA: TGTGCCAGCAGCTCCTCAGGGTACTATGGCTACACCTTC. This gives the protein CASSSSGYYGYTF.

The chain combines TRBV5-5 with TRBJ2-7; 7 bases align to TRBD1. Germline values: CDR1 SGHKS, CDR2 YYEKEE (reference sequence). Trimming at V came to 2 bases and at J to 0 bases, leaving 5 bases not matched to a gene. CDR3 size: 15 residues. CDR3 protein: CASSFRGLHSYEQYV. CDR3 nucleotide sequence: TGTGCCAGCAGCTTTAGGGGGCTTCACTCCTACGAGCAGTACGTC.

This clonotype was seen repeatedly, ten times or more. The rearrangement joins TRBV7-6 to TRBJ2-5; D possibly corresponds to TRBD1 (6 bases). The CDR3 loop spans 19 amino acids. Trimming pared 5 bases from V and 0 bases from J, leaving 25 bases between. Germline CDR1 SGHVS, CDR2 FNYEAQ. CDR3 in DNA: TGTGCCAGCAGCCTATCTGAGACAGGAGGTTTTTGGTACCAAGAGACCCAGTACTTC. As protein: CASSLSETGGFWYQETQYF.

The table lists this clonotype with a few counts. V gene TRBV19 combines with J gene TRBJ2-2, with D unclear. Trimming removed 4 bases from V and 7 bases from J, with 4 bases in between. CDR1 and CDR2 (germline): LNHDA, SQIVND (reference sequence). The CDR3 is 11 residues long. CDR3 in DNA: TGTGCCAGTAGTACGAACGGGGAGCTGTTTTTT. As protein: CASSTNGELFF.

J is TRBJ1-5 and V is TRBV11-2; maybe TRBD1 (6 bases). Germline values: CDR1 SGHAT, CDR2 FQNNGV. The CDR3 length is 15 residues. V shed 1 base and J shed 4 bases, with 11 bases lying between them. CDR3 protein: CASSLGRGRNQPQHF. In DNA form, the CDR3 reads TGTGCCAGCAGCTTAGGCAGGGGTAGGAATCAGCCCCAGCATTTT.

This clonotype was observed a single time. The V gene is TRBV2, the J gene TRBJ2-1, with D perhaps matching TRBD2 (5 bases). CDR3 length: 14 residues. V lost 11 bases and J 6 bases, leaving 20 bases between the germline ends. Germline V gene lookup returns CDR1 SNHLY and CDR2 FYNNEI. CDR3 sequence reads: CAGEGRGGFNEQFF. For the CDR3, the DNA is TGTGCCGGTGAGGGTCGAGGAGGCTTCAATGAGCAGTTCTTC.

This clonotype was seen only a few times. The V call is TRBV19, the J call TRBJ1-2; no definite D call. The germline V gene encodes CDR1 LNHDA and CDR2 SQIVND (reference sequence). V lost 3 bases and J lost 3, with 8 bases in between. CDR3 length: 13 residues. As DNA, the CDR3 is TGTGCCAGTAGTATCCCAGACCACTATGGCTACACCTTC. Translation: CASSIPDHYGYTF. The whole variable domain, filled in from reference TRBV19 and TRBJ1-2, reads DGGITQSPKYLFRKEGQNVTLSCEQNLNHDAMYWYRQDPGQGLRLIYYSQIVNDFQKGDIAEGYSVSREKKESFPLTVTSAQKNPTAFYLCASSIPDHYGYTFGSGTRLTVV.

In DNA form, the CDR3 reads TGTGCCAGCAGTAAAGGAAACACCATATATTTT. Translating gives CASSKGNTIYF. The chain employs TRBV27 and TRBJ1-3, with unresolved D. V lost 5 bases and J lost 4, with 3 bases in between. Germline-derived CDR1 and CDR2 are MNHEY and SMNVEV (reference sequence). CDR3 length: 11 residues.

This clonotype was picked up a small number of times. This chain connects TRBV28 to TRBJ1-1; D is unresolved. The CDR3 loop spans 13 amino acids. Germline lookup yields CDR1 MDHEN and CDR2 SYDVKM. V lost 6 bases to trimming and J lost 5 bases, with 13 bases between them. DNA for the CDR3: TGTGCCAGCAGATGGGCCGTTGGGACTGAAGCTTTCTTT. Amino acid sequence: CASRWAVGTEAFF.

This clonotype was counted a single time. This rearrangement joins TRBV5-1 to TRBJ1-4, with TRBD1 identical over 8 bases. Germline CDR1 SGHRS, CDR2 YFSETQ. The CDR3 spans 15 residues. V trimming: 4 bases; J trimming: 4 bases; junction bases outside the gene matches: 6. CDR3 sequence reads: CASSIGQGLNEKLFF. DNA for the CDR3: TGCGCCAGCAGCATTGGACAGGGCCTTAATGAAAAACTGTTTTTT.

This clonotype was seen a single time. The chain employs TRBV23-1 and TRBJ2-1; no firm D call. TRBV23-1 qualifies as an ORF whose function is uncertain. V lost 4 bases, J lost 9 bases, and 7 bases lay in between. The CDR3 has 11 residues. DNA for the CDR3: TGCGCCAGCAGTCCTTGGGGTGAGCAGTTCTTC. Protein sequence: CASSPWGEQFF.

The gene calls are TRBV27 and TRBJ1-2, with 9 bases identical to TRBD1. The CDR3 loop spans 16 amino acids. With V trimmed by 7 bases and J by 4 bases, 13 bases remained unmatched. Germline CDR1 and CDR2: MNHEY and SMNVEV (reference sequence). The CDR3 region is CASTPLVRTGAYGYTF. In DNA form, the CDR3 reads TGTGCCAGCACTCCCCTGGTCAGGACAGGGGCCTATGGCTACACCTTC.

The chain combines TRBV18 with TRBJ2-1; TRBD1 agrees at 9 bases. V was clipped by 8 bases and J by 1 base; unmatched bases: 15. In germline, CDR1 is KGHSH, CDR2 LQKENI. The CDR3 covers 18 residues. CDR3 coding DNA: TGTGCCAGCAGGGACAGGGCCAATTTGGACCTATCCTACAATGAGCAGTTCTTC. It yields the protein CASRDRANLDLSYNEQFF.

This clonotype was recorded at least ten times. The chain links TRBV7-2 to TRBJ2-7, with 8 positions matching TRBD2. CDR1 and CDR2 (germline): SGHTA, FQGNSA. This CDR3 has 15 residues. The junction had 7 bases not matched to a gene; V was cut back by 1 base and J by 5 bases. The CDR3 coding sequence is TGTGCCAGCAGCTTAGTCCCCGGGGGGGCCAACGAGCAGTACTTC. It encodes CASSLVPGGANEQYF.

This clonotype was detected many times. J is TRBJ2-3 and V is TRBV6-1; D possibly corresponds to TRBD2 (6 bases). The germline V and J ends were trimmed by 6 bases and 0 bases, with 16 bases remaining between them. CDR1 is MNHNS, CDR2 SASEGT, per germline. The CDR3 extends over 16 amino acids. The CDR3 bases are TGTGCCAGCAGCCCTGGGGAGGTTCCTAGCACAGATACGCAGTATTTT. Translation gives CASSPGEVPSTDTQYF.

This chain uses TRBV5-4 with TRBJ2-3; 8 bases fit TRBD2. The CDR3 loop spans 18 amino acids. The germline V gene encodes CDR1 SGHNT and CDR2 YYREEE (reference sequence). The ends lost 5 bases at V and 2 bases at J; junction bases unmatched: 16. CDR3 loop: CASRKTNSGGVYTDTQYF. DNA of the CDR3: TGTGCCAGCAGGAAAACAAACAGCGGGGGCGTATACACAGATACGCAGTATTTT.

This clonotype showed up many times. The V call is TRBV6-1, the J call TRBJ2-1; D may be TRBD1 or TRBD2 (7 bases each). V was pared by 1 base and J by 8 bases, with 15 bases between. Looked up from germline, CDR1 is MNHNS and CDR2 is SASEGT. The CDR3 runs 15 residues. CDR3 bases: TGTGCCAGCAGTGAAGGCGCAGGGGGGGCCGATGAGCAGTTCTTC. This sequence encodes CASSEGAGGADEQFF.

The V gene is TRBV6-2 or TRBV6-3, the J gene TRBJ2-2; D possibly corresponds to TRBD2 (6 bases). Germline lookup yields CDR1 MNHEY and CDR2 SVGEGT. This CDR3 comprises 13 residues. The germline V and J ends were trimmed by 7 bases and 7 bases, with 13 bases remaining between them. The DNA of the CDR3 is TGTGCCAGCAATCCATATAGCGGCGGGGAGCTGTTTTTT. This gives the protein CASNPYSGGELFF.

This chain connects TRBV6-5 to TRBJ2-1, with a weak D call TRBD2 (5 bases). Per the germline V gene, CDR1 is MNHEY and CDR2 is SVGAGI. Trimming left V 2 bases short and J 0 bases short, with 8 bases between. The CDR3 length is 15 residues. The CDR3 loop reads CASSYEGPSYNEQFF. In DNA form, the CDR3 reads TGTGCCAGCAGTTACGAGGGCCCCTCCTACAATGAGCAGTTCTTC.

This clonotype was counted between two and nine times. The chain is built from TRBV11-3 and TRBJ2-2; 8 bases are a match to TRBD1. CDR3 length equals 17 residues. The J segment lost 4 bases and the V segment lost 0 bases, leaving 7 bases of the junction unmatched. Germline V gene lookup returns CDR1 SGHNT and CDR2 YENEEA. The DNA for the CDR3 is TGTGCCAGCAGCTTAGATCAAGGACAGGGCGGCACCGGGGAGCTGTTTTTT. Amino acids: CASSLDQGQGGTGELFF.

As to this clonotype: Sequence at one end of the junction differs from germline and may be a read error. The chain has TRBV28 and TRBJ2-1, with a tentative D call TRBD1 (6 bases). Germline V gives CDR1 MDHEN, CDR2 SYDVKM. CDR3 size: 14 residues. Here the CDR3 reads CANSWPQGHNEQFF. As DNA, the CDR3 is TGTGCCAACAGTTGGCCCCAGGGGCACAATGAGCAGTTCTTC. The full variable domain, with the rest looked up from reference TRBV28 and TRBJ2-1, is DVKVTQSSRYLVKRTGEKVFLECVQDMDHENMFWYRQDPGLGLRLIYFSYDVKMKEKGDIPEGYSVSREKKERFSLILESASTNQTSMYLCANSWPQGHNEQFFGPGTRLTVL.

V is TRBV9 and J is TRBJ2-3; D not certain. Trimming cost V 0 bases and J 1 base, with 6 bases left between them. The length of the CDR3 is 14 residues. The germline V gene has CDR1 SGDLS and CDR2 YYNGEE. CDR3: CASSVAPGTDTQYF. CDR3 sequence (DNA): TGTGCCAGCAGCGTAGCTCCAGGCACAGATACGCAGTATTTT.

This clonotype appeared many times. This chain uses TRBV7-8 with TRBJ2-5; perhaps D is TRBD1 or TRBD2 (6 bases each). CDR1 is SGHVS, CDR2 FQNEAQ, per germline. The V end was cut by 5 bases, the J end by 1 base, with 14 bases between. CDR3 length: 15 amino acids. In DNA, the CDR3 is TGTGCCAGCAGCACCGTAGGGGGGACCCAAGAGACCCAGTACTTC. As protein: CASSTVGGTQETQYF.

This clonotype was seen only a few times. The chain recombines TRBV15 with TRBJ1-1; possibly TRBD1 for D (5 bases). Germline V gene data show CDR1 as LNHNV and CDR2 as YYDKDF (reference sequence). The CDR3 length is 16 residues. V dropped 0 bases and J dropped 1 base, with 12 bases sitting between them. Here the CDR3 DNA reads TGTGCCACCAGCAGAGATCTCAGGGACCGGAACACTGAAGCTTTCTTT. Translation: CATSRDLRDRNTEAFF.

The V gene is TRBV2, the J gene TRBJ1-1; 8 bases match TRBD1. V shed 6 bases and J 4 bases; nucleotides not matched to a gene: 10. Per germline, CDR1 SNHLY and CDR2 FYNNEI. This CDR3 spans 15 amino acids. The CDR3, as DNA: TGTGCCAGCAGCTTGACAGGGGAGCAGTCCACTGAAGCTTTCTTT. It encodes CASSLTGEQSTEAFF.

Regarding this clonotype: Germline and junction disagree at one end, which may indicate a read error. The chain uses TRBV12-3 or TRBV12-4 and TRBJ1-2, with D maybe TRBD1 (5 bases). This CDR3 contains 13 residues. The CDR3 bases are TGTGTCAGCGAGGGAGGGGCGGGCTATGGCTACACCTTC. Translated, it gives CVSEGGAGYGYTF.